This record concerns one T cell receptor (beta chain) sequence. RNA in amounts of roughly 0.45 to 1 ug was reverse transcribed with random hexamers. Across 54 Vbeta and 13 Jbeta, immunoSEQ multiplex PCR amplified TCR beta CDR3. TCRdb used MiXCR to reprocess the immunoSEQ multiplex PCR reads, holding one entry per CDR3 protein. The sample includes roughly 400,000 distinct CDR3 sequences, around 85% seen only once; the top ten take approximately 0.11%. This CDR3 spans 16 amino acids. Trimming shortened V by 1 base and J by 2 bases, and 14 bases separated the two germline ends. Germline values: CDR1 MNHNS, CDR2 SASEGT. This sample was taken from a study of CD8 T cells in Susac syndrome.

The clonotype originates from a human donor with multiple sclerosis. The sequencing sample was made of CD8+ T cells from PBMCs. The chain uses TRBV6-1 and TRBJ1-2, with a tentative D call TRBD1 (5 bases). CDR3 region: CASSEGLGQENYGYTF. In DNA form, the CDR3 reads TGTGCCAGCAGTGAAGGTTTGGGGCAGGAGAACTATGGCTACACCTTC.